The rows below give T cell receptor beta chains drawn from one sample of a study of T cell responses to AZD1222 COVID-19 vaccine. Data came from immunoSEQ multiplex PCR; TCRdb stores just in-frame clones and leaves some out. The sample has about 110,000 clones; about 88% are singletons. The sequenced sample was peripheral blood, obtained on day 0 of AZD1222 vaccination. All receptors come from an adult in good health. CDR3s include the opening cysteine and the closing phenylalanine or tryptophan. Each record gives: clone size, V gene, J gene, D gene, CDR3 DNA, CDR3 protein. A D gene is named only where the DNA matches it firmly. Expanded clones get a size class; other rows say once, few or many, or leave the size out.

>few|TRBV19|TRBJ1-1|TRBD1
TGTGCCAGTAGTAAGTGGACAGGGGGCATGACTGAAGCTTTCTTT
CASSKWTGGMTEAFF
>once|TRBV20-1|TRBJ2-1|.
TGCAGTGCTAGTCTGGCGGCCGCCTACAATGAGCAGTTCTTC
CSASLAAAYNEQFF
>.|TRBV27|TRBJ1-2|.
TGTGCCAGCAGTTTACAGCAGGGGACCTATGGCTACACCTTC
CASSLQQGTYGYTF
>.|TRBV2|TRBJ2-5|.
TGTGCCAGCACGGGCACACGGTACCTGGAGACCCAGTACTTC
CASTGTRYLETQYF
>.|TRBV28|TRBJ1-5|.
TGTGCCAGCAGTAAGACGGGAAGGGGAAATTTCCAGCCCCAGCATTTT
CASSKTGRGNFQPQHF
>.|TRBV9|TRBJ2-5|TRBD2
TGTGCCAGCAGCTTCGAGACTAGCGAGGGAGAGACCCAGTACTTC
CASSFETSEGETQYF
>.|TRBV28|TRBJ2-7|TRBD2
TGTGCCAGCAGGGCTAGCGGGGGCCCGCAGTACTTC
CASRASGGPQYF
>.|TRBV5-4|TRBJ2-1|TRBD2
TGTGCCAGCAGCCGCCCCGGGGGGGAGAGCTCCTACAATGAGCAGTTCTTC
CASSRPGGESSYNEQFF
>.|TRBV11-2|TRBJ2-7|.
TGTGCCAGCAGCTTCTCCCCAGGGTCCTACGAGCAGTACTTC
CASSFSPGSYEQYF
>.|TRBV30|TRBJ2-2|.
TGTGCCTGGAGTGGTACCCATTACCCGACGGGGGAGCTGTTTTTT
CAWSGTHYPTGELFF
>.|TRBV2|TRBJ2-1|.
TGTGCCAGCAGTGCTACTGGGAGCTCCTACAATGAGCAGTTCTTC
CASSATGSSYNEQFF
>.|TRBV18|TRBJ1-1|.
TGTGCCAGCTCACCAGCCCAGGGTTTCGACACTGAAGCTTTCTTT
CASSPAQGFDTEAFF
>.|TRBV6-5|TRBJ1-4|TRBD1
TGTGCCAGCAGTCAGACAGGGGCGATAGGTGAAAAACTGTTTTTT
CASSQTGAIGEKLFF
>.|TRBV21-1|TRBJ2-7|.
TGTGCCAGCAGCAAAGGGGGCCGGGACAGGTACGAGCAGTACTTC
CASSKGGRDRYEQYF
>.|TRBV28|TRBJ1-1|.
TGTGCCAGCAGTTTATCCCCGGTCCCGAACACTGAAGCTTTCTTT
CASSLSPVPNTEAFF
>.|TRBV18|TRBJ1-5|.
TGTGCCAGCTCACCACCGGGGATCCAGAGCAATCAGCCCCAGCATTTT
CASSPPGIQSNQPQHF
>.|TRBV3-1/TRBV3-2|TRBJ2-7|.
TGTGCCAGCAGCCAGGACCCTTACGAGCAGTACTTC
CASSQDPYEQYF
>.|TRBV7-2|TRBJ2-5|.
TGTGCCAGCAGCTTAGGCGGGGCCTTAGAGACCCAGTACTTC
CASSLGGALETQYF
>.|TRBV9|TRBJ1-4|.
TGTGCCAGCAGCGCATCGGTCGTAAATGAAAAACTGTTTTTT
CASSASVVNEKLFF
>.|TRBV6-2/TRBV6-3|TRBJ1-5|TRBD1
TGTGCCAGCAGTTCCGACAGGGGGCGAAGGAGCAATCAGCCCCAGCATTTT
CASSSDRGRRSNQPQHF
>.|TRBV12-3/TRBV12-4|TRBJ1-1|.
TGTGCCAGCATCACAGGGTGGGGAACTGAAGCTTTCTTT
CASITGWGTEAFF
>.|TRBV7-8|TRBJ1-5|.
TGTGCCAGCAGCGTAGGTTACAATCAGCCCCAGCATTTT
CASSVGYNQPQHF
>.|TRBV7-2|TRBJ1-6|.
TGTGCCAGCAGCTTCGTACGTACAGGGTCACCCCTCCACTTT
CASSFVRTGSPLHF
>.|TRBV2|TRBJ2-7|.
TGTGCCTCCCAGGCAGAATACGAGCAGTACTTC
CASQAEYEQYF
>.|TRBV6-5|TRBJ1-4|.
TGTGCCAGCGGGGGACCGGCCCGGGGAGAAAAACTGTTTTTT
CASGGPARGEKLFF
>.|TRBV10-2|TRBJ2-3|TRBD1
TGCGCCAGCAGTGCTAACAGGGGGCTGACAGATACGCAGTATTTT
CASSANRGLTDTQYF
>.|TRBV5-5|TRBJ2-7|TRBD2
TGTGCCAGCAGCACACTAGCGGGTAGCTACGAGCAGTACTTC
CASSTLAGSYEQYF
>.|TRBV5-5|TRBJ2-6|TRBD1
TGTGCCAGCAGCTTAAGGTGGACAGGTGCTTCTGGGGCCAACGTCCTGACTTTC
CASSLRWTGASGANVLTF